This record covers a single TCR beta chain. Its antigen is still unknown. This entry belongs to a study of OX40 agonist ivuxolimab in advanced cancers. TCRdb keeps only in-frame clones here, not all; method: immunoSEQ multiplex PCR. The sample comprises tens of thousands of clones, approximately 90% of which are singletons, and approximately 0.47% rests with the top ten. Germline V lookup: CDR1 LNHDA, CDR2 SQIVND (reference sequence). V lost 5 bases to trimming and J lost 3 bases, with 10 bases between them. The CDR3 length is 14 residues. Broader study findings: On average, a greater number of expanded clones characterised CD8+ T cells relative to CD4+. CD4+ and CD8+ blood T cells expanded clonally by week 6 at 0.1 to 3.0 mg/kg.

Sequenced here: CD4+ or CD8+ T cells sorted from blood, sampled in a trial of the OX40 agonist ivuxolimab. The source is an adult with an advanced solid tumor such as melanoma, head and neck, liver or kidney cancer. The chain combines TRBV19 with TRBJ2-2; D gene uncertain. The CDR3 DNA reads TGTGCCAGTAGTCAACAACAGCACACCGGGGAGCTGTTTTTT. Translation gives CASSQQQHTGELFF.